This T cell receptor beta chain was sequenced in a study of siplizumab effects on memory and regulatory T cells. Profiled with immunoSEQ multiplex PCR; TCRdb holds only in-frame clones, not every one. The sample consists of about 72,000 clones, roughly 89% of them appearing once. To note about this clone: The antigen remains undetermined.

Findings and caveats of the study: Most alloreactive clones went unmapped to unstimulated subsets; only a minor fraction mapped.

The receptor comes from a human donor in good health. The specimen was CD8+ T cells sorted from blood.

CDR3 nucleotides: TGTGCCAGCAGCCTCGGACAGAGCGACCTCCGCTACACCTTC. It codes for CASSLGQSDLRYTF. The chain combines TRBV7-2 with TRBJ1-2; a possible D gene is TRBD1 (6 bases). V gave up 5 bases and J gave up 9 bases, with 19 bases separating them. Germline CDR1 reads SGHTA; CDR2 reads FQGNSA. CDR3 length: 14 residues.